This T cell receptor beta chain was sequenced during a study of CD8+ T cells in alopecia areata. Extracted from the samples, RNA was reverse transcribed into cDNA to serve as the sequencing template. Profiled with immunoSEQ multiplex PCR; TCRdb holds only in-frame clones, not every one. Of 9,500 to 15,000 clones in the sample, 50% to 60% were seen once. Study observations and caveats: With patients, TCR sharing proved less clear than in mice, a difference possibly related to HLA.

The germline gives CDR1 MNHNS, CDR2 SASEGT. The CDR3 spans 14 residues. V was shortened by 6 bases and J by 2 bases, with 11 bases between the two germline ends. This clone has a handful of counts. Its antigen remains unidentified. Within the sample, other DNA sequences also encode this same CDR3. Specimens obtained from alopecia areata patients comprised lesional scalp punch biopsies and peripheral blood. The receptor was isolated from a human donor with alopecia areata. The chain couples TRBV6-1 to TRBJ1-5; D is undetermined. The sample comprised skin. CDR3 loop: CASRDYTGNQPQHF. The DNA of the CDR3 is TGTGCCAGCAGGGACTACACGGGCAATCAGCCCCAGCATTTT.